The source of this T cell receptor beta chain is a study of PD-1 blockade in classical Hodgkin lymphoma. Relapse was seen in all patients after autologous stem cell transplantation, and brentuximab vedotin exposure was variable. J gave up 4 bases and V 1 base, and 0 bases lay outside the gene matches. The CDR3 length is 14 residues. Germline lookup yields CDR1 LGHNA and CDR2 YNFKEQ. Study-wide results and caveats: Patients with a complete response exhibited baseline diversity comparable to newly diagnosed patients. With respect to the repertoire differences, their causes, possibly disease activity or prior therapy, remain undefined.

Of note for this clone: No antigen is known for it.

Sequencing was performed with immunoSEQ multiplex PCR; in TCRdb, only in-frame clones are kept and a portion is missing. The data show fewer than 90,000 clones, 85% to 95% seen once. Specimen: peripheral blood mononuclear cells (PBMCs), collected at baseline. The receptor was derived from a human donor with classical Hodgkin lymphoma. The chain recombines TRBV4-2 with TRBJ1-3; 8 bases align to TRBD1. The chain's CDR3 is CASSQGQGGNTIYF. CDR3 sequence (DNA): TGTGCCAGCAGCCAAGGACAGGGGGGAAACACCATATATTTT.